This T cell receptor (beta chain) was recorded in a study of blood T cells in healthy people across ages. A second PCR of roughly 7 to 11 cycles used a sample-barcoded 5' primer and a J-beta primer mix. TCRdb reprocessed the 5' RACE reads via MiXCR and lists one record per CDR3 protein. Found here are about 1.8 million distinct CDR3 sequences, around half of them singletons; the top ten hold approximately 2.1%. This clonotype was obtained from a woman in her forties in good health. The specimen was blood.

The CDR3 region is CASSYKPLDTQYF. CDR3 DNA: TGTGCCAGCAGTTACAAACCTCTGGATACGCAGTATTTT. This chain links TRBV6-5 with TRBJ2-3; D is ambiguous. Per the germline V gene, CDR1 is MNHEY and CDR2 is SVGAGI. The CDR3 length is 13 residues. The ends were cut back, 2 bases at V and 6 bases at J, with 9 bases in the middle.